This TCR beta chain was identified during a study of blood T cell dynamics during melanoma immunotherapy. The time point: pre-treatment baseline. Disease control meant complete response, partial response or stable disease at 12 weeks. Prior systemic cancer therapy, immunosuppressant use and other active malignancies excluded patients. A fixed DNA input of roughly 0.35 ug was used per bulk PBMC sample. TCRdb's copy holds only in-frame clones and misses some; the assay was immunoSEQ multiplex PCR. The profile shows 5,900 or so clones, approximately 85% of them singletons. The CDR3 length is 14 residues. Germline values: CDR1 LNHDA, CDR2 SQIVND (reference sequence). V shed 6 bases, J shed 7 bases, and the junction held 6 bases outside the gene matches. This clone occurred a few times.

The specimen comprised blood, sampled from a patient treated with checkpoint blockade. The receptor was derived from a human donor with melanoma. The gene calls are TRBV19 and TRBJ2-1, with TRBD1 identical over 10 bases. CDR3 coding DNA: TGTGCCAGTAGCACGACAGGGGGCCGGAATGAGCAGTTCTTC. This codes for CASSTTGGRNEQFF.